One sample yielded the 17 T cell receptor beta chains listed below, sequenced in a study of regulatory T cells in long-lasting Graves disease. Assembly of TCR beta libraries relied on iRepertoire HTBI primers together with Arm-PCR of CDR3 regions. TCRdb re-analysed the multiplex PCR reads in MiXCR, keeping a single row per CDR3 protein. The repertoire consists of hundreds of thousands of distinct CDR3 sequences, with 20% occurring once and the leading ten covering less than 9%. Time point defined: persistent/refractory GD, antithyroid drugs over 5 years with positive TRAb. PBMC-derived RNA was used for the TCR library. Sequencing was performed on peripheral blood mononuclear cells (PBMCs), taken when the disease was refractory, from a patient treated with antithyroid drugs. The receptors derive from a female donor with Graves disease.

This clonotype appeared many times. The chain couples TRBV6-1 to TRBJ1-2; no reliable D call. Per germline, CDR1 MNHNS and CDR2 SASEGT. CDR3 length: 13 amino acids. Between the trimmed V and J ends, which lost 0 bases and 4 bases, there was a span of 6 bases. The CDR3: CASSEARGYGYTF. In DNA form, the CDR3 reads TGTGCCAGCAGTGAAGCGCGAGGCTATGGCTACACCTTC.

In this sample, this clonotype turned up many times. The J gene is TRBJ1-5, the V gene TRBV12-3 or TRBV12-4, with TRBD1 matching 7 bases. Trimming removed 2 bases from V and 3 bases from J; junction bases left unmatched: 4. The CDR3 has 15 residues. CDR3 bases: TGTGCCAGCAGTTTATCAGGGGGTAACAATCAGCCCCAGCATTTT. Translation gives CASSLSGGNNQPQHF.

V and J are TRBV6-1 and TRBJ1-1; D possibly corresponds to TRBD1 (5 bases). CDR3 length: 14 residues. The germline CDR1 and CDR2 sequences are MNHNS and SASEGT. V dropped 1 base and J dropped 6 bases, with 12 bases sitting between them. The CDR3 spells CASSEGTIRSEAFF. The CDR3 DNA sequence: TGTGCCAGCAGTGAAGGGACAATTCGCTCTGAAGCTTTCTTT.

This clonotype was observed many times. The J gene is TRBJ2-7, the V gene TRBV12-3 or TRBV12-4, with D perhaps TRBD1 (6 bases). Trimming left V 4 bases short and J 0 bases short, with 19 bases between. This CDR3 has 17 amino acids. CDR3 in DNA: TGTGCCAGCAGTTCAGGGTTACGGACAGACATCTCCTACGAGCAGTACTTC. Encoded protein: CASSSGLRTDISYEQYF.

This clonotype has a handful of counts. The chain combines TRBV20-1 with TRBJ1-2; D not resolved. Looked up from germline, CDR1 is DFQATT and CDR2 is SNEGSKA (reference sequence). The CDR3 is 13 amino acids. The V gene lost 4 bases and the J gene lost 4 bases, with 13 bases spanning the gap. DNA for the CDR3: TGCAGTGCTATCAAGGACGCAATCTATGGCTACACCTTC. It encodes CSAIKDAIYGYTF.

As to this clonotype: The junction departs from the called germline gene at one end, perhaps through a read error. This chain connects TRBV28 to TRBJ2-1; D may be TRBD1 (5 bases). From germline, CDR1 is MDHEN and CDR2 SYDVKM. The CDR3 is 14 residues long. The CDR3 bases are TGTGTCAGCAGTTGGTACCGACAGAACAATGAGCAGTTCTTC. Residues: CVSSWYRQNNEQFF.

The V gene is TRBV13, the J gene TRBJ1-6; D gene uncertain. V was trimmed by 6 bases and J by 7 bases, leaving 7 bases between them. Germline CDR1 and CDR2: PRHDT and FYEKMQ (reference sequence). CDR3 length equals 12 residues. Here the CDR3 reads CASSAENSPLHF. The DNA of the CDR3 is TGTGCCAGCAGTGCCGAGAATTCACCCCTCCACTTT.

This clonotype was observed at least ten times. The chain has TRBV30 and TRBJ2-2; D not resolved. Germline CDR1 is GTSNPN and CDR2 is SVGIG (reference sequence). The CDR3 sequence is 13 residues long. The V gene lost 5 bases and the J gene lost 0 bases, with 7 bases spanning the gap. Written as DNA, the CDR3 is TGTGCCTGGCCGGAGACGAACACCGGGGAGCTGTTTTTT. Its protein is CAWPETNTGELFF. Variable domain in full (rest from reference TRBV30 and TRBJ2-2): SQTIHQWPATLVQPVGSPLSLECTVEGTSNPNLYWYRQAAGRGLQLLFYSVGIGQISSEVPQNLSASRPQDRQFILSSKKLLLSDSGFYLCAWPETNTGELFFGEGSRLTVL.

This clonotype has ten or more counts. The chain recombines TRBV6-5 with TRBJ2-7; TRBD2 matches at 14 bases. V was clipped by 4 bases and J by 4 bases; unmatched bases: 6. The CDR3 extends over 16 amino acids. Germline V gene sequence: CDR1 MNHEY, CDR2 SVGAGI. CDR3 loop: CASSLGTSGSFYEQYF. The CDR3 DNA reads as TGTGCCAGCAGTTTGGGGACTAGCGGGAGCTTTTACGAGCAGTACTTC.

The V and J genes are TRBV6-1 and TRBJ2-7; 7 nucleotides align to TRBD1. This CDR3 has 14 amino acids. Losses at the gene ends were 4 bases for V and 2 bases for J; bases not matched to a gene: 5. Germline CDR1 is MNHNS and CDR2 is SASEGT. Written as DNA, the CDR3 is TGTGCCAGCAGTGCGAGACAGGGAACCTACGAGCAGTACTTC. It translates to CASSARQGTYEQYF.

The J gene is TRBJ2-2, the V gene TRBV28; 10 bases map to TRBD2. V trimming: 6 bases; J trimming: 9 bases; junction bases outside the gene matches: 13. The CDR3 is made up of 16 amino acids. Per germline, CDR1 MDHEN and CDR2 SYDVKM. CDR3 nucleotide sequence: TGTGCCAGCAGCTCTCCGGCTAGCGGGAGAAAGCGGGAGCTGTTTTTT. It is translated as CASSSPASGRKRELFF.

The V call is TRBV10-3, the J call TRBJ1-4; TRBD1 is a possible D gene (6 bases). V was trimmed by 2 bases and J by 15 bases, leaving 10 bases between them. This CDR3 is 11 amino acids long. The germline V gene has CDR1 ENHRY and CDR2 SYGVKD. The chain's CDR3 is CAISEGDKVFF. DNA of the CDR3: TGTGCCATCAGTGAGGGGGACAAGGTGTTTTTT.

This clonotype was counted at least ten times. The chain employs TRBV3-1 and TRBJ1-1; D not resolved. The CDR3 runs to 14 residues. The germline CDR1 and CDR2 sequences are LGHDT and YNNKEL (reference sequence). V shed 1 base and J shed 6 bases, with 12 bases lying between them. As DNA, the CDR3 is TGTGCCAGCAGCCAAGTTTCCGTTAGCGCTGAAGCTTTCTTT. Translated, it gives CASSQVSVSAEAFF.

Here the CDR3 reads CASSLATAWSLGGNSPLHF. In nucleotides, the CDR3 is TGTGCCAGCAGCTTAGCCACAGCATGGTCCCTAGGAGGGAATTCACCCCTCCACTTT. V usage is TRBV7-2 and J usage is TRBJ1-6; D uncertain. Germline CDR1 is SGHTA and CDR2 is FQGNSA. The CDR3 contains 19 residues. Trimming left V 0 bases short and J 7 bases short, with 22 bases between.

In its sample, this clonotype was seen many times. The chain joins TRBV19 to TRBJ2-7, with 8 bases lining up with TRBD2. The V gene's germline CDR1 is LNHDA and CDR2 SQIVND (reference sequence). The V segment lost 1 base and the J segment 3 bases; nucleotides outside the gene matches: 5. The CDR3 extends over 15 amino acids. Here the CDR3 DNA reads TGTGCCAGTAGTATAGGAGCTAGCGGGTACTACGAGCAGTACTTC. Protein: CASSIGASGYYEQYF. Variable domain in full (rest from reference TRBV19 and TRBJ2-7): DGGITQSPKYLFRKEGQNVTLSCEQNLNHDAMYWYRQDPGQGLRLIYYSQIVNDFQKGDIAEGYSVSREKKESFPLTVTSAQKNPTAFYLCASSIGASGYYEQYFGPGTRLTVT.

This clonotype was found a few times. V gene TRBV5-1 combines with J gene TRBJ1-1; D not resolved. This CDR3 is 15 amino acids long. The V and J ends lost 4 bases and 2 bases respectively, with 15 bases between them. CDR1 is SGHRS, CDR2 YFSETQ, per germline. The CDR3 bases are TGCGCCAGCAGCGAACCAGGACGGAGAAACACTGAAGCTTTCTTT. Translating gives CASSEPGRRNTEAFF.

This clonotype has more than one count but fewer than ten. The J gene is TRBJ2-7, the V gene TRBV20-1; 8 nucleotides align to TRBD1. J gave up 0 bases and V 6 bases, and 7 bases lay outside the gene matches. This CDR3 has 14 amino acids. Germline loops: CDR1 DFQATT, CDR2 SNEGSKA (reference sequence). For the CDR3, the DNA is TGCAGTGCCGAGCCGACAGGGGACTCCTACGAGCAGTACTTC. Its translation: CSAEPTGDSYEQYF.